A selection of T cell receptor beta chains follows, all from one sample in a study of T cell changes during pregnancy in multiple sclerosis. Libraries were prepared by immunoSEQ multiplex PCR; TCRdb keeps only in-frame clonotypes and omits some of them. The data contain fewer than 85,000 clones, around nine tenths of them singletons. The starting material was peripheral blood, obtained in the first trimester of pregnancy. Receptors were obtained from a female donor in good health, enrolled as a control in a pregnancy study. The CDR3 runs from the conserved cysteine through the conserved F or W. D genes are given only for firm matches. Clone size, where shown, is once, few, many, or a class for clones that have expanded.

-	TRBV27	TRBJ2-5	TRBD1	TGTGCCAGCAGTTTGTCCAGGGGGCGAGAGACCCAGTACTTC	CASSLSRGRETQYF
-	TRBV28	TRBJ2-7	TRBD2	TGTGCCAGCACTCGCAGCGGGAGTAACTACGAGCAGTACTTC	CASTRSGSNYEQYF
-	TRBV5-1	TRBJ2-2	-	TGCGCCAGCAGCTTGGCTAGTCGCACCGGGGAGCTGTTTTTT	CASSLASRTGELFF
once	TRBV4-1	TRBJ1-5	-	TGCGCCAGCAGCCCCCCCGGGGAACAGCCCCAGCATTTT	CASSPPGEQPQHF
-	TRBV5-6	TRBJ2-1	TRBD2	TGTGCCAGTCGTTGGGGAACTAGCGGGAGAAAAACCTACAGGAATGAGCAGTTCTTC	CASRWGTSGRKTYRNEQFF
-	TRBV9	TRBJ1-2	TRBD1	TGTGCCAGCAGCGTAAGAAGAGAGACAGGGAATGGCTACACCTTC	CASSVRRETGNGYTF
-	TRBV5-6	TRBJ2-3	-	TGTGCCAGCAGCCCTCTGAGGGCCGAATCAGATACGCAGTATTTT	CASSPLRAESDTQYF
-	TRBV6-5	TRBJ2-7	TRBD2	TGTGCCAGCAGTTCAGCTAGCGGAACCTACGAGCAGTACTTC	CASSSASGTYEQYF
-	TRBV6-6	TRBJ2-2	-	TGTGCCAGCAGTTACTCAGGGACTCTGAACACCGGGGAGCTGTTTTTT	CASSYSGTLNTGELFF
few	TRBV7-9	TRBJ2-1	-	TGTGCCAGCAGCCCTCGGACCCTCGGGGGCTACAATGAGCAGTTCTTC	CASSPRTLGGYNEQFF
-	TRBV7-2	TRBJ2-7	TRBD2	TGTGCCAGCAGCTTAGCGGGAGGGCCCTACGAGCAGTACTTC	CASSLAGGPYEQYF
-	TRBV5-1	TRBJ2-1	-	TGCGCCAGCAGCTTGGGTCCAAATGAGCAGTTCTTC	CASSLGPNEQFF
once	TRBV11-2	TRBJ2-7	TRBD2	TGTGCCAGCAGCGTAACACTAGCGGGAGACTACGAGCAGTACTTC	CASSVTLAGDYEQYF
once	TRBV5-6	TRBJ1-1	TRBD1	TGTGCCAGCAGCTTGGGAGGGGGCAAAACTGAAGCTTTCTTT	CASSLGGGKTEAFF
-	TRBV11-3	TRBJ2-7	TRBD1	TGTGCCAGCAGCCCGGGACAGGTCCCCCACGAGCAGTACTTC	CASSPGQVPHEQYF
many	TRBV19	TRBJ2-1	TRBD2	TGTGCCAGTAGTACTGTAGCGGGAGGCTGGAATGAGCAGTTCTTC	CASSTVAGGWNEQFF
-	TRBV29-1	TRBJ2-2	-	TGCAGCGTTGATGAGCCGAACACCGGGGAGCTGTTTTTT	CSVDEPNTGELFF
-	TRBV18	TRBJ2-3	-	TGTGCCAGCTCACCCCCGGGCACAGATACGCAGTATTTT	CASSPPGTDTQYF
-	TRBV27	TRBJ2-3	-	TGTGCCAGCAGTTTTTACACAGGGTCCTATAGCACAGATACGCAGTATTTT	CASSFYTGSYSTDTQYF
-	TRBV29-1	TRBJ2-7	TRBD1	TGCAGCGCCACAGGGGGCAACTACGAGCAGTACTTC	CSATGGNYEQYF
-	TRBV6-1	TRBJ2-7	TRBD1	TGTGCCAGCAGTGATGGGACAGCATCCATCTACGAGCAGTACTTC	CASSDGTASIYEQYF
-	TRBV7-9	TRBJ2-1	TRBD2	TGTGCCAGCAGCCCGAGGACTAGCGGGAGGCCCAATGAGCAGTTCTTC	CASSPRTSGRPNEQFF
-	TRBV29-1	TRBJ2-7	TRBD2	TGCAGCGTTGCACTAGCGGGAGGGTATCAGTACTTC	CSVALAGGYQYF
-	TRBV18	TRBJ2-1	-	TGTGCCAGCTCACCATTGACTAGAATCTCCTACAATGAGCAGTTCTTC	CASSPLTRISYNEQFF
-	TRBV7-9	TRBJ1-4	TRBD1	TGTGCCAGCAGCTTACGGGTATTGCGACAGGGAAGGGAAAAACTGTTTTTT	CASSLRVLRQGREKLFF
-	TRBV7-9	TRBJ2-7	-	TGTGCCAGCAGCTCGATACCTACTAAGAACACCTACGAGCAGTACTTC	CASSSIPTKNTYEQYF
-	TRBV28	TRBJ2-3	TRBD2	TGTGCCAGCAGTGCAGCGGGACGGAGCACAGATACGCAGTATTTT	CASSAAGRSTDTQYF
-	TRBV10-3	TRBJ2-3	TRBD2	TGTGCCATCAGGACTAGCGGGAGCACAGATACGCAGTATTTT	CAIRTSGSTDTQYF
-	TRBV27	TRBJ2-1	TRBD2	TGTGCCAGCAGTTTAGAGGGGAGGGACAATGAGCAGTTCTTC	CASSLEGRDNEQFF
-	TRBV19	TRBJ1-1	-	TGTGCCAGTAGTATAGATAGGAGGGAGAACACTGAAGCTTTCTTT	CASSIDRRENTEAFF
-	TRBV28	TRBJ2-7	TRBD2	TGTGCCAGCAGTGCCACAGCGGGAGGGATTTTCTCCTACGAGCAGTACTTC	CASSATAGGIFSYEQYF
once	TRBV18	TRBJ2-7	-	TGTGCCAGCTCACCCGGGACTTCGCCCTACGAGCAGTACTTC	CASSPGTSPYEQYF
once	TRBV7-2	TRBJ1-5	TRBD1	TGTGCCAGCAGCTTAGGGGCAGGGGGATATCAGCCCCAGCATTTT	CASSLGAGGYQPQHF
-	TRBV6-1	TRBJ1-1	-	TGTGCCAGCAGTGAGGAGGGGACGAACACTGAAGCTTTCTTT	CASSEEGTNTEAFF
-	TRBV5-4	TRBJ2-7	-	TGTGCCAGCAGCTTGGGGGGCAGGGGAATCTACGAGCAGTACTTC	CASSLGGRGIYEQYF
-	TRBV7-8	TRBJ2-7	-	TGTGCCAGCAGCTTTGCAGGACACAACATAGCACCCTACGAGCAGTACTTC	CASSFAGHNIAPYEQYF
-	TRBV27	TRBJ2-1	TRBD1	TGTGCCAGCACCCGAATCGGACAGGGAATCGTTGAGCAGTTCTTC	CASTRIGQGIVEQFF
once	TRBV28	TRBJ1-5	-	TGTGCCAGCAGTTTCGGAGGGGAATCCGCGCCCCAGCATTTT	CASSFGGESAPQHF
-	TRBV7-9	TRBJ2-7	TRBD2	TGTGCCAGCAGCTTATCTCTAGCGGACGAGCAGTACTTC	CASSLSLADEQYF
-	TRBV15	TRBJ1-1	-	TGTGCCACCAGCGAGGGAGCCAGGGGGAACACTGAAGCTTTCTTT	CATSEGARGNTEAFF
once	TRBV7-2	TRBJ2-2	-	TGTGCCAGCAGCTTAAAGCCCGGGGAGAGGTACGGGGAGCTGTTTTTT	CASSLKPGERYGELFF
once	TRBV27	TRBJ2-4	-	TGTGCCAGCAGTTTTCGCAACAGCCTAGCCAAAAACATTCAGTACTTC	CASSFRNSLAKNIQYF
once	TRBV5-1	TRBJ2-1	-	TGCGCCAGCAGCTTGCGGGACTCAGCCTACAATGAGCAGTTCTTC	CASSLRDSAYNEQFF
-	TRBV2	TRBJ1-4	-	TGTGCCAGCAGACAGTTTAATGAAAAACTGTTTTTT	CASRQFNEKLFF
-	TRBV5-4	TRBJ2-5	TRBD1	TGTGCCAGCAGCTCGGGACAGGGTATCGAGACCCAGTACTTC	CASSSGQGIETQYF
few	TRBV6-8	TRBJ1-5	TRBD1	TGTGCCAGCAGTCGCTACGAGAGGACAGGGTTTAGCAATCAGCCCCAGCATTTT	CASSRYERTGFSNQPQHF
-	TRBV5-1	TRBJ1-1	-	TGCGCCAGCAGTCGGGGGTTGGACACTGAAGCTTTCTTT	CASSRGLDTEAFF